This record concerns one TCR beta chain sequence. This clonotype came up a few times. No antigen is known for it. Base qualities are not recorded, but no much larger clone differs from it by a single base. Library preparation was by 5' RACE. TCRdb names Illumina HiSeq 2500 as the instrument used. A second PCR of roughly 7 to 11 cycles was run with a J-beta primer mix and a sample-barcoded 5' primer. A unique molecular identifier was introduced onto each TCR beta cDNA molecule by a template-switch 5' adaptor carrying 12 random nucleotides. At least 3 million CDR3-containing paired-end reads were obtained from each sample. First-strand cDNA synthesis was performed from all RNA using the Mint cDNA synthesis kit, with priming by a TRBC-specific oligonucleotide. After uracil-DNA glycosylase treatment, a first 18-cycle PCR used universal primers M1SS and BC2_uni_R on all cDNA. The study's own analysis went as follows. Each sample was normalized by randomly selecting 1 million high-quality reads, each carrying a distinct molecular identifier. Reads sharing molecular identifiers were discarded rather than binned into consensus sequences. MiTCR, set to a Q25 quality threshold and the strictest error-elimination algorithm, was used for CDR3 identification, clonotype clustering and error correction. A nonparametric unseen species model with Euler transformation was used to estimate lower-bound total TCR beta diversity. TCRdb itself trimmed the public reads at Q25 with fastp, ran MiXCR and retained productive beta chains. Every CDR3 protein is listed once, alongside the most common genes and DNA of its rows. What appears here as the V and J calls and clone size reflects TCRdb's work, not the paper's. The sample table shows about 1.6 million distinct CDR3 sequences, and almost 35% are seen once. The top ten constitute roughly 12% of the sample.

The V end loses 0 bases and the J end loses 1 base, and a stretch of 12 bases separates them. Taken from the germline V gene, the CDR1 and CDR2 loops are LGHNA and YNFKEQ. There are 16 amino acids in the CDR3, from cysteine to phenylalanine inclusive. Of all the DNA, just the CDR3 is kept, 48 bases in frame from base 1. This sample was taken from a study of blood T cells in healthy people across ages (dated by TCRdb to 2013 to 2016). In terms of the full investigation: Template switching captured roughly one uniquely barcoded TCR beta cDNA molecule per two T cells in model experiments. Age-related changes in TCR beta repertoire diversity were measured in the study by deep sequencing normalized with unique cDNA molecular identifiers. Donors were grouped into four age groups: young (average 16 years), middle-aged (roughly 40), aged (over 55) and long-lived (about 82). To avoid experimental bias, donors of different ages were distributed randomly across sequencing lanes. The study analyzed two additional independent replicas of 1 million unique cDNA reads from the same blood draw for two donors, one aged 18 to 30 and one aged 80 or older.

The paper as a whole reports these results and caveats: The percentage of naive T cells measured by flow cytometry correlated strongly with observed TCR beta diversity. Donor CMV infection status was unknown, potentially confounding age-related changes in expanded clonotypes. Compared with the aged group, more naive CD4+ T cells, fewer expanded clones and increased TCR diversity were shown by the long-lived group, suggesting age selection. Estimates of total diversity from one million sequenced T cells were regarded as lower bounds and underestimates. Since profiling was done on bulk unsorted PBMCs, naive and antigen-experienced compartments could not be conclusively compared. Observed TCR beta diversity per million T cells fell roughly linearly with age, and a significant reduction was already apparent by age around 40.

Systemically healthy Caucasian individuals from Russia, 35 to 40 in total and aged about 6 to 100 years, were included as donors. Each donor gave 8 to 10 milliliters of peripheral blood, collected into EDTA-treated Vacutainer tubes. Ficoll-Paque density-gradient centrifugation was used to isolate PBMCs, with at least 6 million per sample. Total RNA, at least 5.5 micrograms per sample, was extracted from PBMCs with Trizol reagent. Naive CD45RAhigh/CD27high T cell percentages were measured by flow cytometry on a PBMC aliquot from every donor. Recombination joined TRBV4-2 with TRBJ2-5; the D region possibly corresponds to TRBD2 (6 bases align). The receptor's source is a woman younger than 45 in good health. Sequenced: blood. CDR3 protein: CASSQDWDSGQETQYF. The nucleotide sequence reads TGTGCCAGCAGCCAAGATTGGGATAGCGGCCAAGAGACCCAGTACTTC.